The sequence of this T cell receptor beta chain was determined in a study of radiotherapy plus CTLA-4 blockade in lung cancer. The wider study: Objective responses were seen in under 20% of patients, disease control in 31%.

Clones were sequenced by immunoSEQ multiplex PCR, and TCRdb holds only the in-frame ones, with some missing. The table includes about 100,000 clones, roughly four fifths detected once. Regarding this clone: What it binds is unknown. Other DNA sequences in this sample translate to the same CDR3.

Chemo-refractory metastatic non-small-cell lung cancer patients received focal radiation with ipilimumab CTLA-4 blockade. Regarding the study as a whole: Expansion in blood of tumor-derived TCR clones was seen after radiotherapy plus ipilimumab. Per reports, early blood T cell clone dynamics, plus interferon-beta, forecast response most strongly.

The CDR3 is 15 residues long. Germline values: CDR1 SGHRS, CDR2 YFSETQ. V was cut by 3 bases and J by 0 bases, with 11 bases left in between. The J gene is TRBJ2-3, the V gene TRBV5-1, with TRBD2 as a possible D gene (5 bases). The material was peripheral blood, obtained from a patient treated with radiotherapy plus ipilimumab. This receptor was obtained from a human donor with non-small cell lung cancer who had stable disease on radiotherapy plus ipilimumab. The CDR3 here is CASSSSGTSTDTQYF. The CDR3 coding sequence is TGCGCCAGCAGCTCGAGCGGAACTAGCACAGATACGCAGTATTTT.